This is a list of T cell receptor beta chains from one sample in a study of blood T cells in healthy people across ages. TCRdb re-called the 5' RACE reads with MiXCR, one entry per CDR3 protein. The data contain 800,000 or so distinct CDR3 sequences, 55% to 65% of them singletons. The sample was blood. These receptors all stem from a man aged 30 to 45 in good health. CDR3s include the opening cysteine and the closing phenylalanine or tryptophan. The D gene is left open where the match is weak. The size entry is marked missing in some rows and otherwise reads once, few, many or a size class.

TRBV9	TRBD1	few	TRBJ1-2	CASSTRTGEKDGYTF	TGTGCCAGCAGCACTCGGACAGGGGAAAAGGATGGCTACACCTTC
TRBV20-1	TRBD1	-	TRBJ1-5	CSARTGQISNQPQHF	TGCAGTGCTAGAACGGGACAGATAAGCAATCAGCCCCAGCATTTT
TRBV4-3	-	once	TRBJ2-3	CASSQEAGISTDTQYF	TGCGCCAGCAGCCAAGAGGCTGGGATAAGCACAGATACGCAGTATTTT
TRBV4-3	TRBD1	-	TRBJ2-2	CASSQDGQENGELFF	TGCGCCAGCAGCCAAGATGGACAGGAGAACGGGGAGCTGTTTTTT
TRBV20-1	-	-	TRBJ1-2	CSAPLTNFRERTNYGYTF	TGCAGTGCTCCACTAACCAATTTCAGGGAGAGGACTAACTATGGCTACACCTTC
TRBV6-4	-	-	TRBJ2-2	CASSDSKVDENTGELFF	TGTGCCAGCAGTGACTCGAAAGTTGACGAGAACACCGGGGAGCTGTTTTTT
TRBV28	TRBD2	-	TRBJ2-3	CASSLLKTSGDTDTQYF	TGTGCCAGCAGTTTGCTGAAGACTAGCGGGGACACAGATACGCAGTATTTT
TRBV6-5	TRBD1	-	TRBJ2-7	CASSYLGQGRYEQYF	TGTGCCAGCAGTTACCTGGGACAGGGGAGGTACGAGCAGTACTTC
TRBV7-2	TRBD2	-	TRBJ2-3	CASWAGGGTDTQYF	TGTGCAAGCTGGGCGGGGGGCGGCACAGATACGCAGTATTTT
TRBV5-1	TRBD1	-	TRBJ1-1	CASSLGLDRALHTEAFF	TGCGCCAGCAGCTTGGGACTAGACAGGGCTCTCCACACTGAAGCTTTCTTT
TRBV5-1	TRBD1	-	TRBJ2-3	CASSPGTGGPITDTQYF	TGCGCCAGCAGCCCCGGGACAGGGGGGCCCATCACAGATACGCAGTATTTT
TRBV4-2	TRBD2	many	TRBJ2-7	CASSQNLAGAGYEQYF	TGTGCCAGCAGCCAGAATCTAGCGGGGGCCGGCTACGAGCAGTACTTC
TRBV9	TRBD2	-	TRBJ2-3	CASLPGLAGVTDTQYF	TGTGCCTCCCTACCGGGACTAGCGGGGGTTACAGATACGCAGTATTTT
TRBV7-9	TRBD2	-	TRBJ2-1	CASSLEIAGENEQFF	TGTGCCAGCAGCTTAGAAATAGCGGGGGAGAATGAGCAGTTCTTC
TRBV4-2	-	-	TRBJ1-2	CASSQDGPGRRHGYTF	TGTGCCAGCAGCCAAGATGGTCCAGGGCGGAGACATGGCTACACCTTC
TRBV4-2	TRBD2	-	TRBJ2-3	CASSHPGPGGDTDTQYF	TGTGCCAGCAGCCACCCCGGACCCGGGGGGGACACAGATACGCAGTATTTT
TRBV5-5	-	-	TRBJ2-3	CASSFLVESDTQYF	TGTGCCAGCAGCTTTCTCGTCGAATCAGATACGCAGTATTTT
TRBV10-3	-	-	TRBJ2-1	CAIRDLYNEQFF	TGTGCCATCAGGGACCTCTACAATGAGCAGTTCTTC
TRBV12-3/TRBV12-4	-	-	TRBJ2-7	CASSWDEQYF	TGTGCCAGCAGTTGGGACGAGCAGTACTTC
TRBV12-3/TRBV12-4	TRBD2	-	TRBJ2-5	CASRRGGQETQYF	TGTGCCAGCAGACGGGGGGGACAAGAGACCCAGTACTTC
TRBV7-2	-	-	TRBJ1-1	CASSSRSGSDTEAFF	TGTGCCAGCAGCTCCCGTTCGGGGTCCGACACTGAAGCTTTCTTT
TRBV20-1	-	-	TRBJ2-1	CSARVRYNEQFF	TGCAGTGCTAGAGTACGGTACAATGAGCAGTTCTTC
TRBV7-2	-	-	TRBJ2-3	CASSLVVGHTDTQYF	TGTGCCAGCAGCTTAGTGGTCGGCCACACAGATACGCAGTATTTT
TRBV7-2	-	-	TRBJ1-1	CASSLGGGRVAEAFF	TGTGCCAGCAGCTTAGGAGGTGGGCGGGTCGCTGAAGCTTTCTTT
TRBV11-2	TRBD2	-	TRBJ2-5	CASSLDRAGGQETQYF	TGTGCCAGCAGCTTAGATAGAGCGGGGGGACAAGAGACCCAGTACTTC
TRBV7-6	-	-	TRBJ2-1	CASSSNREGNEQFF	TGTGCCAGCAGCTCCAACAGGGAGGGAAATGAGCAGTTCTTC